This T cell receptor (beta chain) was sequenced during a study of T-cell reconstitution after alpha-beta-depleted transplantation in children. J lost 3 bases, V lost 4 bases, and 4 bases had no gene match. The germline V gene encodes CDR1 SGHRS and CDR2 YFSETQ. The CDR3 covers 14 residues. TCRbeta library construction was performed incorporating unique molecular identifiers. TCRdb called the PCR reads again in MiXCR, with one record for every CDR3 protein. The sample has 140,000 or so distinct CDR3 sequences, around 8.5% seen once. With regard to this clonotype: The antigen is unknown.

General study points: T-cell counts and diversity at one year following transplant were attributed mainly to newly produced T cells. Two months or so post-transplant, alpha-beta T cells reportedly derived from several hundred expanded graft clones. After transplant, high TCRbeta diversity at day 60 in some patients arose from surviving recipient T cells and thymic progenitors.

The TCR was taken from a female patient aged 2 to 10 who had a stem cell transplant for congenital amegakaryocytic thrombocytopenia, so the T cells may come from the graft donor. V gene TRBV5-1 combines with J gene TRBJ2-7, with TRBD1 identical over 10 bases. Here the sequenced sample was PBMCs, mostly from graft donor cells, taken 180 days after TCRalphabeta/CD19-depleted stem cell transplant. Here the CDR3 reads CASSRRTGGYEQYF. The CDR3 region has the DNA TGCGCCAGCAGCCGGAGGACAGGGGGCTACGAGCAGTACTTC.